The rows below give T cell receptor beta chains drawn from one sample of a study of blood T cell repertoires in COVID-19. Sequenced by immunoSEQ multiplex PCR; TCRdb stores in-frame clones only, minus some. The sample contains around 180,000 clones, around 85% of which appear only once. What was sequenced was peripheral blood. The receptors here all came from a man older than 75 with COVID-19, enrolled during active disease. The CDR3 runs from the conserved cysteine through the conserved F or W. A D gene is named only where the DNA matches it firmly. The size field is filled for only some rows; it gives once, few, many or a size class.

cdr3_aa: CASSGTGFNGYTF
cdr3_nt: TGTGCCAGCAGCGGCACAGGGTTCAATGGCTACACCTTC
clone_size: -
d_call: -
cdr3_length: 13
v_call: TRBV6-5
j_call: TRBJ1-2

cdr3_aa: CASSSEPGNTIYF
cdr3_nt: TGTGCCAGCTCATCAGAACCTGGAAACACCATATATTTT
clone_size: -
d_call: -
cdr3_length: 13
v_call: TRBV18
j_call: TRBJ1-3

cdr3_aa: CATSDLGSGTGGRNEQFF
cdr3_nt: TGTGCCACCAGTGATTTGGGCTCCGGGACAGGGGGTAGGAATGAGCAGTTCTTC
clone_size: -
d_call: TRBD1
cdr3_length: 18
v_call: TRBV24-1
j_call: TRBJ2-1

cdr3_aa: CASSQDGTAYGYTF
cdr3_nt: TGCGCCAGCAGCCAAGATGGGACAGCCTATGGCTACACCTTC
clone_size: -
d_call: TRBD1
cdr3_length: 14
v_call: TRBV4-1
j_call: TRBJ1-2

cdr3_aa: CASSELWTGVNEQFF
cdr3_nt: TGTGCCAGCAGTGAACTTTGGACAGGGGTGAATGAGCAGTTCTTC
clone_size: once
d_call: TRBD1
cdr3_length: 15
v_call: TRBV6-1
j_call: TRBJ2-1

cdr3_aa: CATSGRVYTQYF
cdr3_nt: TGTGCCACCAGCGGCAGGGTTTATACGCAGTATTTT
clone_size: -
d_call: -
cdr3_length: 12
v_call: TRBV15
j_call: TRBJ2-3

cdr3_aa: CASSSTAGGYEQYF
cdr3_nt: TGTGCCAGCAGCTCGACAGCAGGCGGCTACGAGCAGTACTTC
clone_size: -
d_call: -
cdr3_length: 14
v_call: TRBV7-6
j_call: TRBJ2-7

cdr3_aa: CASSAPYRPRGNGAWGYTF
cdr3_nt: TGTGCCAGCAGTGCCCCATATCGTCCACGGGGGAATGGGGCTTGGGGCTACACCTTC
clone_size: -
d_call: -
cdr3_length: 19
v_call: TRBV6-1
j_call: TRBJ1-2

cdr3_aa: CASSPGLNTIYF
cdr3_nt: TGTGCCAGCTCACCGGGACTAAACACCATATATTTT
clone_size: -
d_call: -
cdr3_length: 12
v_call: TRBV18
j_call: TRBJ1-3

cdr3_aa: CASSFLTGTFLNTGELFF
cdr3_nt: TGTGCCAGCAGCTTTCTCACCGGGACATTCTTGAACACCGGGGAGCTGTTTTTT
clone_size: -
d_call: -
cdr3_length: 18
v_call: TRBV27
j_call: TRBJ2-2

cdr3_aa: CASSQVERARGTQYF
cdr3_nt: TGTGCCAGCAGCCAAGTAGAACGGGCCCGGGGGACGCAGTATTTT
clone_size: -
d_call: -
cdr3_length: 15
v_call: TRBV3-1/TRBV3-2
j_call: TRBJ2-3

cdr3_aa: CSVAGGQGGSYGYTF
cdr3_nt: TGCAGCGTTGCGGGGGGACAGGGCGGGAGTTATGGCTACACCTTC
clone_size: -
d_call: TRBD1
cdr3_length: 15
v_call: TRBV29-1
j_call: TRBJ1-2

cdr3_aa: CASSTSSGGGTDTQYF
cdr3_nt: TGTGCCAGCAGCACTTCTAGCGGGGGGGGCACAGATACGCAGTATTTT
clone_size: -
d_call: TRBD2
cdr3_length: 16
v_call: TRBV11-2
j_call: TRBJ2-3

cdr3_aa: CASSYREGQDTAGYTF
cdr3_nt: TGTGCCAGCAGTTACCGGGAGGGTCAAGACACAGCTGGCTACACCTTC
clone_size: -
d_call: -
cdr3_length: 16
v_call: TRBV6-6
j_call: TRBJ1-2

cdr3_aa: CASSKQGPNEKLFF
cdr3_nt: TGTGCCAGCAGTAAACAGGGACCTAATGAAAAACTGTTTTTT
clone_size: -
d_call: -
cdr3_length: 14
v_call: TRBV27
j_call: TRBJ1-4

cdr3_aa: CASSEQLGTVGNEQFF
cdr3_nt: TGTGCCAGCAGTGAACAACTCGGGACAGTGGGCAATGAGCAGTTCTTC
clone_size: -
d_call: TRBD1
cdr3_length: 16
v_call: TRBV6-1
j_call: TRBJ2-1

cdr3_aa: CASSYFGTGIEEKLFF
cdr3_nt: TGTGCCAGCAGTTACTTCGGGACAGGGATAGAAGAAAAACTGTTTTTT
clone_size: -
d_call: TRBD1
cdr3_length: 16
v_call: TRBV6-5
j_call: TRBJ1-4

cdr3_aa: CASSLGRNYGYTF
cdr3_nt: TGTGCCAGCAGCTTAGGGCGGAACTATGGCTACACCTTC
clone_size: -
d_call: -
cdr3_length: 13
v_call: TRBV7-8
j_call: TRBJ1-2

cdr3_aa: CASMKGAGDYEQYF
cdr3_nt: TGTGCCAGTATGAAAGGGGCGGGGGACTACGAGCAGTACTTC
clone_size: -
d_call: TRBD2
cdr3_length: 14
v_call: TRBV19
j_call: TRBJ2-7

cdr3_aa: CASSLGPTGGGEKLFF
cdr3_nt: TGTGCCAGCAGCTTAGGGCCGACAGGGGGCGGCGAAAAACTGTTTTTT
clone_size: -
d_call: TRBD1
cdr3_length: 16
v_call: TRBV7-2
j_call: TRBJ1-4

cdr3_aa: CASSLPGYGYTF
cdr3_nt: TGTGCCAGCAGCTTACCCGGGTATGGCTACACCTTC
clone_size: -
d_call: -
cdr3_length: 12
v_call: TRBV7-9
j_call: TRBJ1-2

cdr3_aa: CASSPPGTGELFF
cdr3_nt: TGTGCCAGCAGCCCCCCGGGAACCGGGGAGCTGTTTTTT
clone_size: -
d_call: -
cdr3_length: 13
v_call: TRBV11-3
j_call: TRBJ2-2

cdr3_aa: CASSLRASRGTGELFF
cdr3_nt: TGTGCCAGCAGCTTACGCGCCTCCCGAGGGACCGGGGAGCTGTTTTTT
clone_size: -
d_call: -
cdr3_length: 16
v_call: TRBV7-9
j_call: TRBJ2-2

cdr3_aa: CASSLSGGASRDTQYF
cdr3_nt: TGTGCCAGCAGCTTAAGTGGTGGAGCGTCTAGGGATACGCAGTATTTT
clone_size: -
d_call: -
cdr3_length: 16
v_call: TRBV7-3
j_call: TRBJ2-3

cdr3_aa: CASTDRLAGELFF
cdr3_nt: TGTGCCAGCACGGACAGGCTAGCCGGGGAGCTGTTTTTT
clone_size: -
d_call: TRBD1
cdr3_length: 13
v_call: TRBV2
j_call: TRBJ2-2

cdr3_aa: CASSHGRGSATYGYTF
cdr3_nt: TGTGCCAGCAGCCATGGGAGGGGGAGTGCGACCTATGGCTACACCTTC
clone_size: -
d_call: -
cdr3_length: 16
v_call: TRBV3-1/TRBV3-2
j_call: TRBJ1-2

cdr3_aa: CASSLPGTENTGELFF
cdr3_nt: TGTGCCAGCAGTCTACCCGGGACAGAGAACACCGGGGAGCTGTTTTTT
clone_size: -
d_call: TRBD1
cdr3_length: 16
v_call: TRBV2
j_call: TRBJ2-2

cdr3_aa: CSVGGAGVGTEKLFF
cdr3_nt: TGCAGCGTTGGTGGAGCCGGGGTCGGTACTGAAAAACTGTTTTTT
clone_size: once
d_call: -
cdr3_length: 15
v_call: TRBV29-1
j_call: TRBJ1-4

cdr3_aa: CATSRDRRQYNSPLHF
cdr3_nt: TGTGCCACCAGCAGAGATAGGAGGCAGTATAATTCACCCCTCCACTTT
clone_size: -
d_call: -
cdr3_length: 16
v_call: TRBV15
j_call: TRBJ1-6

cdr3_aa: CATWGGGETQYF
cdr3_nt: TGTGCCACCTGGGGCGGAGGGGAGACCCAGTACTTC
clone_size: -
d_call: -
cdr3_length: 12
v_call: TRBV10-3
j_call: TRBJ2-5

cdr3_aa: CASSSPGTGRVNEQFF
cdr3_nt: TGTGCCAGCTCCTCCCCCGGGACAGGGAGGGTGAATGAGCAGTTCTTC
clone_size: -
d_call: TRBD1
cdr3_length: 16
v_call: TRBV25-1
j_call: TRBJ2-1

cdr3_aa: CASSPRGGSNQPQHF
cdr3_nt: TGCGCCAGCAGCCCCAGAGGGGGTAGCAATCAGCCCCAGCATTTT
clone_size: -
d_call: -
cdr3_length: 15
v_call: TRBV5-1
j_call: TRBJ1-5

cdr3_aa: CASSEGRVPNYGYTF
cdr3_nt: TGTGCCAGCAGTGAAGGCAGGGTTCCCAACTATGGCTACACCTTC
clone_size: -
d_call: -
cdr3_length: 15
v_call: TRBV6-1
j_call: TRBJ1-2